This T cell receptor beta chain was sequenced for a study of blood T cell repertoires in COVID-19. At the level of the study: Samples representing acute and convalescent COVID-19 were sourced from the United States, Italy and Spain. Sources were T cells, B-cell-depleted T cells, or PBMCs; the material itself was cDNA or gDNA.

Per the study methods: Amplified reference gene primers provided the basis for estimating nucleated cell counts. The table came from immunoSEQ multiplex PCR; TCRdb's copy has only in-frame clones and leaves some out. V and J calls and clone size are those listed in that table; D and trimming were worked out from the DNA. The profile shows hundreds of thousands of clones, 85% to 90% of them singletons. Germline loops: CDR1 MRHNA, CDR2 SNTAGT. The CDR3 consists of 14 residues. V shed 5 bases and J 4 bases; nucleotides not matched to a gene: 4. The receptor was derived from a young woman with acute or convalescent COVID-19. The genes are TRBV6-4 and TRBJ1-1; 10 bases are a match to TRBD1. The sequenced sample was peripheral blood. DNA of the CDR3: TGTGCCAGCAGTCCGGGACAGGGGACCACTGAAGCTTTCTTT. Translated: CASSPGQGTTEAFF.